This T cell receptor (beta chain) emerged from a study of radiotherapy plus CTLA-4 blockade in lung cancer. Study-wide results and caveats: Early clonal dynamics of blood T cells, together with interferon-beta, were reported as the best response predictor. TCR clones of tumor origin grew in blood after radiotherapy plus ipilimumab.

V lost 5 bases to trimming and J lost 1 base; unmatched junction nucleotides: 6. The CDR3 consists of 16 residues. Germline-derived CDR1 and CDR2 are LNHDA and SQIVND (reference sequence). Comments on this clone: Its cognate antigen is unknown.

Profiling relied on immunoSEQ multiplex PCR, and the TCRdb table lists in-frame clones only, not all of them. The sample yields 70,000 to 90,000 clones, over 70% seen once. The chain couples TRBV19 to TRBJ1-3, with TRBD1 matching 9 bases. This sequence was found in a human donor with non-small cell lung cancer whose response to radiotherapy plus ipilimumab could not be evaluated. Some clones in this sample may be carry-over from other donors' samples. The sequencing used peripheral blood, collected from a patient treated with radiotherapy plus ipilimumab. DNA of the CDR3: TGTGCCAGTAGTCCCACAGGGGGCGCATCTGGAAACACCATATATTTT. Translating gives CASSPTGGASGNTIYF.